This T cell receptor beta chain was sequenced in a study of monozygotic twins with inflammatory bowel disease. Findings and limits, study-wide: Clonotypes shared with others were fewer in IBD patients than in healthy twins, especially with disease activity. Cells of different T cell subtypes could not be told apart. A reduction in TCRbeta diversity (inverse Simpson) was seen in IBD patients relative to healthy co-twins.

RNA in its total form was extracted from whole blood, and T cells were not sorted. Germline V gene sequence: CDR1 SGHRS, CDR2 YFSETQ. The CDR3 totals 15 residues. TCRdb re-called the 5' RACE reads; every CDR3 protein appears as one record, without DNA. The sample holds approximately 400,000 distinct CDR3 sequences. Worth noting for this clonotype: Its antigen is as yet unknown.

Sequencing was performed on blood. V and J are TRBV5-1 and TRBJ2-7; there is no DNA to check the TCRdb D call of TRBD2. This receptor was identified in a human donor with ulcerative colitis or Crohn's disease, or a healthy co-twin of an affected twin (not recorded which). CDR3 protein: CASSLEFGGSYEQYF.